The next 5 T cell receptor beta chains were all read from a single sample in a study of T cell responses to AZD1222 COVID-19 vaccine. Generated by immunoSEQ multiplex PCR, the TCRdb table keeps only in-frame clones and is missing some. Of some 150,000 clones in the sample, 92% were seen once. Specimen: peripheral blood, collected on day 0 of AZD1222 vaccination. The receptors derive from an adult in good health.

The chain combines TRBV6-1 with TRBJ1-2, with D possibly being TRBD1 (6 bases). CDR1 MNHNS and CDR2 SASEGT come from the germline V gene. This CDR3 comprises 14 residues. Trimming removed 3 bases at V and 8 bases at J, with 16 bases between. For the CDR3, the DNA is TGTGCCAGCAGTGAGCTTCCTCAGGGGACAGGCTACACCTTC. Amino acid sequence: CASSELPQGTGYTF.

This sequence joins TRBV5-1 and TRBJ1-2, with TRBD1 as a possible D gene (5 bases). Germline V CDR1 and CDR2: SGHRS, YFSETQ. The CDR3 contains 16 residues. Trimming took off 0 bases at V and 7 bases at J, with 19 bases between the two ends. Here the CDR3 reads CASSLVGGMGLSGYTF. The CDR3 DNA is TGCGCCAGCAGCTTGGTGGGGGGAATGGGGCTCTCTGGCTACACCTTC.

This sequence joins TRBV1 and TRBJ2-1; TRBD2 reflects the table's D call only, with no check against the DNA. TRBV1 is a pseudogene locus. The CDR3 is 15 amino acids. The CDR3 is CTPEIAGAPVVRQFF. The DNA for the CDR3 is TGCACCCCCGAGATAGCGGGGGCCCCCGTTGTTCGGCAGTTCTTC.

This clone showed up just once. V and J are TRBV5-4 and TRBJ1-2; D is unclear. The CDR3 sequence is 13 residues long. V was shortened by 2 bases and J by 4 bases, with 9 bases between the two germline ends. Germline V gives CDR1 SGHNT, CDR2 YYREEE (reference sequence). For the CDR3, the DNA is TGTGCCAGCAGCTTAGGTGAGATCTATGGCTACACCTTC. It yields the protein CASSLGEIYGYTF.

The chain uses TRBV2 and TRBJ2-3, with 8 positions matching TRBD2. Germline CDR1 SNHLY, CDR2 FYNNEI. This CDR3 region has 16 residues. V trimming: 10 bases; J trimming: 0 bases; junction bases outside the gene matches: 12. The CDR3 reads CAIPSLRGDSTDTQYF. In DNA, the CDR3 is TGTGCCATACCAAGCTTGCGGGGGGATAGCACAGATACGCAGTATTTT.